What follows are 32 T cell receptor beta chains derived from one specimen sequenced in a study of cytomegalovirus exposure and HLA in healthy donors. The PCR employed 60 Vbeta primers together with 13 Jbeta primers. Libraries were prepared by immunoSEQ multiplex PCR; TCRdb keeps only in-frame clonotypes and omits some of them. The sample totals about 130,000 clones. The material sequenced was PBMCs. Receptor source: a woman between 40 and 55 years old in good health and CMV-seropositive.

This chain links TRBV5-1 with TRBJ2-7; tentative D call: TRBD2 (5 bases). Trimming left V 0 bases short and J 4 bases short, with 14 bases between. This CDR3 has 15 amino acids. Germline assignment: CDR1 SGHRS and CDR2 YFSETQ. CDR3 DNA sequence: TGCGCCAGCAGCTTGGCCATTACGGGATCATACGAGCAGTACTTC. The encoded protein is CASSLAITGSYEQYF.

The chain recombines TRBV28 with TRBJ1-2; D remains unclear. The germline V gene encodes CDR1 MDHEN and CDR2 SYDVKM. There are 13 residues in the CDR3. Trimming took 3 bases from V and 1 from J, leaving 6 bases between them. CDR3 coding DNA: TGTGCCAGCAGTTTCGGTCTTAACTATGGCTACACCTTC. Protein: CASSFGLNYGYTF.

The rearrangement joins TRBV10-1 to TRBJ2-1; D possibly corresponds to TRBD1 (6 bases). The CDR3 contains 16 residues. The V gene lost 2 bases and the J gene lost 0 bases, with 11 bases spanning the gap. Germline-derived CDR1 and CDR2 are WNHNN and SYGVQD (reference sequence). The CDR3 reads CASSEASGVSYNEQFF. Here the CDR3 DNA reads TGCGCCAGCAGTGAGGCCTCAGGGGTCTCCTACAATGAGCAGTTCTTC.

V is TRBV7-2 and J is TRBJ1-3, with D uncertain. V dropped 11 bases and J dropped 2 bases, with 16 bases sitting between them. The CDR3 length is 14 residues. Germline V gene lookup returns CDR1 SGHTA and CDR2 FQGNSA. DNA for the CDR3: TGTGCCTCTTCATTCGGGGTAACTGGAAACACCATATATTTT. It is translated as CASSFGVTGNTIYF.

V usage is TRBV9 and J usage is TRBJ2-2, with 9 bases aligning to TRBD1. V shed 4 bases and J 0 bases; nucleotides not matched to a gene: 4. CDR1 SGDLS and CDR2 YYNGEE come from the germline V gene. The CDR3 loop spans 16 amino acids. In DNA form, the CDR3 reads TGTGCCAGCAGCCCCCGGACAGGGGCGAACACCGGGGAGCTGTTTTTT. This codes for CASSPRTGANTGELFF.

The V and J genes are TRBV5-6 and TRBJ1-2; 9 bases align to TRBD1. V shed 2 bases and J 9 bases; nucleotides not matched to a gene: 8. Germline V gene sequence: CDR1 SGHDT, CDR2 YYEEEE. This CDR3 has 14 residues. The CDR3, as DNA: TGTGCCAGCAGCTTCAACAGGGGGCAAGATAGCTACACCTTC. It encodes CASSFNRGQDSYTF.

The CDR3, as DNA: TGTGCCAGCAGTTTATTTGCGGGAGGGGATACAGATACGCAGTATTTT. Translating gives CASSLFAGGDTDTQYF. The J gene is TRBJ2-3, the V gene TRBV27, with 9 bases matching TRBD2. The CDR3 extends over 16 amino acids. Germline CDR1 is MNHEY and CDR2 is SMNVEV (reference sequence). The V gene end was trimmed by 1 base and the J gene end by 3 bases; junction bases not matched to a gene: 5.

V and J are TRBV11-1 and TRBJ2-1, with 13 positions matching TRBD2. J gave up 7 bases and V 1 base, and 7 bases lay outside the gene matches. The CDR3 runs to 17 residues. Per the germline V gene, CDR1 is SGHAT and CDR2 is FQDESV (reference sequence). In DNA form, the CDR3 reads TGTGCCAGCAGCTTAGGGACTAGCGGGAGAAAAAGTAATGAGCAGTTCTTC. This encodes CASSLGTSGRKSNEQFF.

This chain links TRBV7-2 with TRBJ1-3; D not resolved. The CDR3 contains 16 residues. V was shortened by 1 base and J by 4 bases, with 14 bases between the two germline ends. The germline gives CDR1 SGHTA, CDR2 FQGNSA. CDR3 nucleotides: TGTGCCAGCAGCTTAGACCCAGGCCCGCCAGGAAACACCATATATTTT. Its protein is CASSLDPGPPGNTIYF.

This sequence joins TRBV5-6 and TRBJ1-6; weak D call: TRBD1 (5 bases). Per germline, CDR1 SGHDT and CDR2 YYEEEE. This CDR3 spans 14 amino acids. V was cut by 0 bases and J by 7 bases, with 8 bases left in between. The CDR3 loop reads CASSLGQPNSPLHF. In nucleotides, the CDR3 is TGTGCCAGCAGCTTGGGACAGCCCAATTCACCCCTCCACTTT.

The rearrangement joins TRBV11-2 to TRBJ2-2, with TRBD2 matching over 7 bases. This CDR3 is built from 16 residues. The V segment lost 5 bases and the J segment 7 bases; nucleotides outside the gene matches: 13. CDR1 SGHAT and CDR2 FQNNGV come from the germline V gene. DNA for the CDR3: TGTGCCAGCAGCCCACTCGGGGGGAGGTCCATCGGGGAGCTGTTTTTT. The encoded protein is CASSPLGGRSIGELFF.

The chain's CDR3 is CASQVRQGWLFF. DNA for the CDR3: TGTGCCAGCCAAGTCCGCCAGGGATGGCTGTTTTTT. The rearrangement uses TRBV7-2 and TRBJ2-2; maybe TRBD1 (5 bases). The ends were cut back, 8 bases at V and 13 bases at J, with 17 bases in the middle. Germline-derived CDR1 and CDR2 are SGHTA and FQGNSA. This CDR3 spans 12 amino acids. Supplemented by reference TRBV7-2 and TRBJ2-2, the full variable domain reads GAGVSQSPSNKVTEKGKDVELRCDPISGHTALYWYRQSLGQGLEFLIYFQGNSAPDKSGLPSDRFSAERTGGSVSTLTIQRTQQEDSAVYLCASQVRQGWLFFGEGSRLTVL.

V usage is TRBV30 and J usage is TRBJ2-2; 8 nucleotides match TRBD1. CDR1 GTSNPN and CDR2 SVGIG come from the germline V gene (reference sequence). CDR3 size: 15 residues. Trimming at V came to 2 bases and at J to 1 base, leaving 3 bases not matched to a gene. The CDR3 sequence is CAWSPGTGNTGELFF. The CDR3, as DNA: TGTGCCTGGAGTCCCGGGACAGGGAACACCGGGGAGCTGTTTTTT. The full variable domain, with the rest looked up from reference TRBV30 and TRBJ2-2, is SQTIHQWPATLVQPVGSPLSLECTVEGTSNPNLYWYRQAAGRGLQLLFYSVGIGQISSEVPQNLSASRPQDRQFILSSKKLLLSDSGFYLCAWSPGTGNTGELFFGEGSRLTVL.

This rearrangement joins TRBV5-8 to TRBJ1-4, with D maybe TRBD1 (5 bases). Germline CDR1 SGHTS, CDR2 YDEGEE. The germline V and J ends were trimmed by 1 base and 7 bases, with 20 bases remaining between them. The CDR3 is 17 residues long. The CDR3 loop is CASSLNPNRDLGEKLFF. CDR3 bases: TGTGCCAGCAGCTTGAACCCAAACCGGGACTTGGGTGAAAAACTGTTTTTT.

The V and J genes are TRBV4-1 and TRBJ1-4; possibly TRBD1 for D (5 bases). From germline, CDR1 is MGHRA and CDR2 YSYEKL. This CDR3 has 18 residues. V lost 0 bases to trimming and J lost 4 bases, with 18 bases between them. DNA for the CDR3: TGCGCCAGCAGCCAAGATCCGGGCAGGGCGGTGGGTAATGAAAAACTGTTTTTT. Amino acids: CASSQDPGRAVGNEKLFF.

The chain links TRBV7-2 to TRBJ2-7; TRBD1 agrees at 8 bases. This CDR3 spans 14 amino acids. Germline CDR1 SGHTA, CDR2 FQGNSA. Losses at the gene ends were 8 bases for V and 0 bases for J; bases not matched to a gene: 6. CDR3 bases: TGTGCCAGCGGGGGACAGGCCGGCTCCTACGAGCAGTACTTC. It is translated as CASGGQAGSYEQYF.

V usage is TRBV25-1 and J usage is TRBJ2-7, with 7 bases matching TRBD2. V trimming: 6 bases; J trimming: 0 bases; junction bases outside the gene matches: 5. The CDR3 runs to 14 residues. Germline CDR1 is MGHDK and CDR2 is SYGVNS. The CDR3 sequence is CASSRLAASYEQYF. For the CDR3, the DNA is TGTGCCAGCAGCCGGCTAGCGGCCTCCTACGAGCAGTACTTC.

J is TRBJ1-1 and V is TRBV15; D not certain. Trimming shortened V by 0 bases and J by 3 bases, and 11 bases separated the two germline ends. CDR1 and CDR2 from the germline V gene are LNHNV and YYDKDF (reference sequence). CDR3 size: 15 residues. CDR3: CATSREIDRDTEAFF. Written as DNA, the CDR3 is TGTGCCACCAGCAGAGAAATTGACCGGGACACTGAAGCTTTCTTT.

The chain carries TRBV13 and TRBJ2-5, with a weak D call TRBD1 (6 bases). The CDR3 contains 13 residues. The V gene's germline CDR1 is PRHDT and CDR2 FYEKMQ (reference sequence). V lost 0 bases and J 5 bases, leaving 7 bases between the germline ends. CDR3 nucleotides: TGTGCCAGCAGCTTAGGGAGGGGGGAGACCCAGTACTTC. Its protein product is CASSLGRGETQYF.

The chain recombines TRBV25-1 with TRBJ1-5; D not resolved. The V end was cut by 5 bases, the J end by 7 bases, with 12 bases between. Germline values: CDR1 MGHDK, CDR2 SYGVNS. CDR3 length: 13 amino acids. CDR3 region: CASSSAGGQPQHF. The CDR3 coding sequence is TGTGCCAGCAGTTCCGCAGGAGGCCAGCCCCAGCATTTT.

The chain recombines TRBV12-1 with TRBJ1-2. TRBV12-1 is a pseudogene. The CDR3 extends over 13 amino acids. The CDR3 nucleotides read TGTGCCAGCAGCTTAGCGGGCCGAATAGGCTACACCTTC. It encodes CASSLAGRIGYTF.

Here the CDR3 DNA reads TGTGCCAGCAGTTTTTTAGGACAGAGGCTTATAGGGCAGTACTTC. Protein product: CASSFLGQRLIGQYF. V gene TRBV28 combines with J gene TRBJ2-7; maybe TRBD1 (6 bases). The V gene lost 3 bases and the J gene lost 9 bases, with 21 bases spanning the gap. CDR3 length equals 15 residues. Looked up from germline, CDR1 is MDHEN and CDR2 is SYDVKM.

V gene TRBV29-1 combines with J gene TRBJ2-1; D gene ambiguous. V lost 4 bases and J 6 bases, leaving 7 bases between the germline ends. CDR1 SQVTM and CDR2 ANQGSEA come from the germline V gene. There are 11 residues in the CDR3. CDR3 sequence (DNA): TGCAGCGTTGTTTTACTCAATGAGCAGTTCTTC. It yields the protein CSVVLLNEQFF.

This chain uses TRBV30 with TRBJ1-5; no definite D call. This CDR3 contains 14 residues. Trimming took off 6 bases at V and 0 bases at J, with 12 bases between the two ends. Looked up from germline, CDR1 is GTSNPN and CDR2 is SVGIG (reference sequence). CDR3 DNA: TGTGCCTGCACACGGGTGGGTAGCAATCAGCCCCAGCATTTT. This gives the protein CACTRVGSNQPQHF.

The CDR3 bases are TGCGCCAGCAGCCAAGAGGCAGGGCCAGGAGCGGGGGCCTCCTACGAGCAGTACTTC. Its protein product is CASSQEAGPGAGASYEQYF. V usage is TRBV4-1 and J usage is TRBJ2-7; 8 nucleotides agree with TRBD2. The J segment lost 0 bases and the V segment lost 0 bases, leaving 13 bases of the junction unmatched. Germline-derived CDR1 and CDR2 are MGHRA and YSYEKL. The CDR3 has 19 amino acids.

The chain joins TRBV30 to TRBJ1-5, with D unresolved. The germline V gene has CDR1 GTSNPN and CDR2 SVGIG (reference sequence). This CDR3 contains 13 residues. V was pared by 2 bases and J by 4 bases, with 9 bases between. Here the CDR3 reads CAWSQADNQPQHF. CDR3 DNA sequence: TGTGCCTGGAGTCAGGCAGATAATCAGCCCCAGCATTTT.

The chain employs TRBV5-6 and TRBJ1-5; 8 bases agree with TRBD1. This CDR3 spans 14 amino acids. Germline-derived CDR1 and CDR2 are SGHDT and YYEEEE. The J segment lost 7 bases and the V segment lost 3 bases, leaving 6 bases of the junction unmatched. Here the CDR3 DNA reads TGTGCCAGCAGCTCCATGGACAGGGCCCAGCCCCAGCATTTT. It specifies CASSSMDRAQPQHF.

The V gene is TRBV5-4, the J gene TRBJ2-6; a weak D match, TRBD1 (5 bases). CDR1 SGHNT and CDR2 YYREEE come from the germline V gene (reference sequence). The length of the CDR3 is 17 residues. V was cut by 4 bases and J by 0 bases, with 14 bases left in between. The CDR3 coding sequence is TGTGCCAGCAGCGGTAAACAGGCCTTCTCTGGGGCCAACGTCCTGACTTTC. It translates to CASSGKQAFSGANVLTF. Combining the CDR3 with reference TRBV5-4 and TRBJ2-6 gives the whole variable domain ETGVTQSPTHLIKTRGQQVTLRCSSQSGHNTVSWYQQALGQGPQFIFQYYREEENGRGNFPPRFSGLQFPNYSSELNVNALELDDSALYLCASSGKQAFSGANVLTFGAGSRLTVL.

J is TRBJ2-1 and V is TRBV2; tentative D call: TRBD1 (6 bases). The V end lost 8 bases, the J end lost 7 bases, and 9 bases lay between the germline ends. The CDR3 is 11 residues long. Germline V lookup: CDR1 SNHLY, CDR2 FYNNEI. The CDR3 DNA follows: TGTGCCAGCCCTAGGGGGAATGAGCAGTTCTTC. It encodes CASPRGNEQFF. The full variable domain, in which reference TRBV2 and TRBJ2-1 provide the parts outside the CDR3, is EPEVTQTPSHQVTQMGQEVILRCVPISNHLYFYWYRQILGQKVEFLVSFYNNEISEKSEIFDDQFSVERPDGSNFTLKIRSTKLEDSAMYFCASPRGNEQFFGPGTRLTVL.

J is TRBJ2-3 and V is TRBV28; 10 bases are shared with TRBD2. In germline, CDR1 is MDHEN, CDR2 SYDVKM. The CDR3 consists of 16 residues. V shed 6 bases and J 5 bases; nucleotides not matched to a gene: 11. CDR3 protein: CASSSPASGSVDTQYF. CDR3 coding DNA: TGTGCCAGCAGCAGTCCTGCTAGCGGGAGTGTAGATACGCAGTATTTT.

J is TRBJ1-2 and V is TRBV30, with 8 bases identical to TRBD1. The V gene's germline CDR1 is GTSNPN and CDR2 SVGIG (reference sequence). This CDR3 is 13 amino acids long. The J segment lost 4 bases and the V segment lost 3 bases, leaving 4 bases of the junction unmatched. CDR3 loop: CAWRDRDSYGYTF. CDR3 bases: TGTGCCTGGAGGGACAGGGATTCCTATGGCTACACCTTC.

The V gene is TRBV19, the J gene TRBJ1-1, with D unclear. CDR3 length: 14 residues. V shed 2 bases and J shed 4 bases, with 11 bases lying between them. Germline V gene data show CDR1 as LNHDA and CDR2 as SQIVND (reference sequence). The CDR3 sequence is CASSIKGVATEAFF. The CDR3 DNA reads as TGTGCCAGTAGTATAAAGGGAGTTGCCACTGAAGCTTTCTTT.